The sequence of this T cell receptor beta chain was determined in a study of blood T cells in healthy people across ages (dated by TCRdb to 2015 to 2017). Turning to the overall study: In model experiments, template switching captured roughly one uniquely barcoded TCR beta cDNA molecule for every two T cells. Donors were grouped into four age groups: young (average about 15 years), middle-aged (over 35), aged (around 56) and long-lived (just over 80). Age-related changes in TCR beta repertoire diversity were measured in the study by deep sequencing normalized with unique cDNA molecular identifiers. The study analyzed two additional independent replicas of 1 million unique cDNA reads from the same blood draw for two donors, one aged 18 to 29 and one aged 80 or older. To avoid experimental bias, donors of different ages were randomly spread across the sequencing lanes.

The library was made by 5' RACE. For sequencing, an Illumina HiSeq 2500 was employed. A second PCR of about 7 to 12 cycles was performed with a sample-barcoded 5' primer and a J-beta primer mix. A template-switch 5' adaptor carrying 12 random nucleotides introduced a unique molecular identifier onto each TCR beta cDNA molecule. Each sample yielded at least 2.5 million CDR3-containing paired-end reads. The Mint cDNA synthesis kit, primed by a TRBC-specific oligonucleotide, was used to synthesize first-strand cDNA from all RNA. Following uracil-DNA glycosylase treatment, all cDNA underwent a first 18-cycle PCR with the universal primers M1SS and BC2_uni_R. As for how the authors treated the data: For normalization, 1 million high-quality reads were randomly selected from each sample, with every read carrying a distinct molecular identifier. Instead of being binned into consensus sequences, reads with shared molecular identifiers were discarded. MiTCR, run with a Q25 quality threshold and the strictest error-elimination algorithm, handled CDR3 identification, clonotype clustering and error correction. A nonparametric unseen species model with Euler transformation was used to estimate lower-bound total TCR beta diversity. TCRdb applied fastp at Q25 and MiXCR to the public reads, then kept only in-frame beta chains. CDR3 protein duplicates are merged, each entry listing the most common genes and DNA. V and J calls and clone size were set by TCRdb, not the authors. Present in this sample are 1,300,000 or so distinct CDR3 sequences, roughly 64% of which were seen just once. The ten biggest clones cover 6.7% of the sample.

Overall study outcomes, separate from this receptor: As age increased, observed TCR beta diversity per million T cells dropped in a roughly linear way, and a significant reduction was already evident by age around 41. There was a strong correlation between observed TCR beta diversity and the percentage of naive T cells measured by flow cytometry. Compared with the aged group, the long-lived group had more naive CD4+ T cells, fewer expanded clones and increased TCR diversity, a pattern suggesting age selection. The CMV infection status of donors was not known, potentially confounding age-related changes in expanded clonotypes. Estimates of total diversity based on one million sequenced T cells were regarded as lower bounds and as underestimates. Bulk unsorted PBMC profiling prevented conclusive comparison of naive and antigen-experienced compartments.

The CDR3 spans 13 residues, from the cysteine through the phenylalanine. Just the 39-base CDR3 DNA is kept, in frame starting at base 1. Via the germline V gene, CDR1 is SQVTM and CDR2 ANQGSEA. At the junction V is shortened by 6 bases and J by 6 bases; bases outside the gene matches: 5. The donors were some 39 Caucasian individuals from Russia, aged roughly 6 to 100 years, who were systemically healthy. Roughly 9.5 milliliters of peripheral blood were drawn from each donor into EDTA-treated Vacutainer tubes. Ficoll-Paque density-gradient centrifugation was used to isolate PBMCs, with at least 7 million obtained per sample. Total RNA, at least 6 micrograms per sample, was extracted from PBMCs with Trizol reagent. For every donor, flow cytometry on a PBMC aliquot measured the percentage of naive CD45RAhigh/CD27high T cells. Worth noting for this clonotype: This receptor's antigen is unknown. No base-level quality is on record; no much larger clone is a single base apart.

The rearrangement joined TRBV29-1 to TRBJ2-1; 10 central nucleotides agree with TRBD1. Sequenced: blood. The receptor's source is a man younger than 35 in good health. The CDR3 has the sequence CSVGQGTLNEQFF. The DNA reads TGCAGCGTGGGACAGGGGACCCTCAATGAGCAGTTCTTC.